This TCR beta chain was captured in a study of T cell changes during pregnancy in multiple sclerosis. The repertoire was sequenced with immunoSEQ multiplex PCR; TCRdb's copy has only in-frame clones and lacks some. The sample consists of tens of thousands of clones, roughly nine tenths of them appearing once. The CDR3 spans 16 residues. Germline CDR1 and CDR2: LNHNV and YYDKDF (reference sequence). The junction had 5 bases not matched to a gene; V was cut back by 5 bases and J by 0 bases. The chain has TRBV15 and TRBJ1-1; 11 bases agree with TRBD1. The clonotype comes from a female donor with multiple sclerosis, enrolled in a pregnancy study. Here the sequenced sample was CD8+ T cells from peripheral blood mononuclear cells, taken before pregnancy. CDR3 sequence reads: CATSAGQGVMNTEAFF. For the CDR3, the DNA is TGTGCCACCAGCGCGGGACAGGGGGTCATGAACACTGAAGCTTTCTTT.